This passage covers 15 T cell receptor beta chains from one sample sequenced in a study of OX40 agonist ivuxolimab in advanced cancers. Assay used: immunoSEQ multiplex PCR; TCRdb lists only in-frame clones, some missing. The table lists approximately 70,000 clones, about 80% of them singletons. The sample consisted of CD4+ or CD8+ T cells sorted from blood, taken in a trial of the OX40 agonist ivuxolimab. These receptors came from an adult with an advanced solid tumor such as melanoma, head and neck, liver or kidney cancer.

The CDR3 loop is CASSQRLNSPLHF. The CDR3 nucleotides read TGTGCCAGCAGCCAACGCCTCAATTCACCCCTCCACTTT. The chain recombines TRBV14 with TRBJ1-6; D ambiguous. Germline V gene sequence: CDR1 SGHDN, CDR2 FVKESK. The CDR3 runs 13 residues. V lost 2 bases and J lost 7, with 6 bases in between.

V and J are TRBV7-9 and TRBJ2-5; 10 bases are shared with TRBD1. Trimming removed 5 bases from V and 2 bases from J; junction bases left unmatched: 8. The CDR3 has 16 amino acids. Germline V CDR1 and CDR2: SEHNR, FQNEAQ (reference sequence). The CDR3 DNA reads as TGTGCCAGCAGCCCCTGGACAGGGGGTCGTCAAGAGACCCAGTACTTC. Its protein product is CASSPWTGGRQETQYF.

The V and J genes are TRBV11-2 and TRBJ1-5, with D possibly matching TRBD1 (6 bases). CDR1 and CDR2 (germline): SGHAT, FQNNGV. The CDR3 totals 14 residues. The V end lost 1 base, the J end lost 4 bases, and 8 bases lay between the germline ends. The CDR3 DNA reads as TGTGCCAGCAGCTTAGTCAGGGGTAATCAGCCCCAGCATTTT. Its protein product is CASSLVRGNQPQHF.

The V call is TRBV2, the J call TRBJ2-3; 9 positions agree with TRBD1. The CDR3 loop spans 15 amino acids. Per the germline V gene, CDR1 is SNHLY and CDR2 is FYNNEI. V gave up 7 bases and J gave up 3 bases; unmatched junction bases: 8. The CDR3 DNA is TGTGCCAGCATTCTGCCGGGACAGGGAACAGATACGCAGTATTTT. Amino acid sequence: CASILPGQGTDTQYF.

The chain uses TRBV25-1 and TRBJ2-2; D possibly corresponds to TRBD1 (6 bases). Germline V gene sequence: CDR1 MGHDK, CDR2 SYGVNS. Trimming cost V 7 bases and J 4 bases, with 7 bases left between them. CDR3 length: 12 amino acids. CDR3 bases: TGTGCCAGCAAAGGGGGCACCGGGGAGCTGTTTTTT. Its translation: CASKGGTGELFF.

This clone has only a few counts. This chain uses TRBV27 with TRBJ2-5; D unclear. The V gene's germline CDR1 is MNHEY and CDR2 SMNVEV (reference sequence). The CDR3 sequence is 13 residues long. The germline V and J ends were trimmed by 3 bases and 5 bases, with 10 bases remaining between them. The CDR3 DNA is TGTGCCAGCAGTTTGGGGATTGGGGAGACCCAGTACTTC. Translating it yields CASSLGIGETQYF.

The J gene is TRBJ2-7, the V gene TRBV19, with TRBD1 matching 8 bases. Trimming at V came to 3 bases and at J to 2 bases, leaving 6 bases not matched to a gene. The CDR3 length is 15 residues. Germline V CDR1 and CDR2: LNHDA, SQIVND (reference sequence). Written as DNA, the CDR3 is TGTGCCAGTAGTATGCGACAGGGGCCAACCTACGAGCAGTACTTC. This codes for CASSMRQGPTYEQYF. Filled out from reference TRBV19 and TRBJ2-7, the complete variable domain reads DGGITQSPKYLFRKEGQNVTLSCEQNLNHDAMYWYRQDPGQGLRLIYYSQIVNDFQKGDIAEGYSVSREKKESFPLTVTSAQKNPTAFYLCASSMRQGPTYEQYFGPGTRLTVT.

This chain joins TRBV4-1 and TRBJ1-2; 9 nucleotides match TRBD1. The trim removed 3 bases at V and 4 bases at J, leaving 0 bases unmatched. The V gene's germline CDR1 is MGHRA and CDR2 YSYEKL. CDR3 size: 13 residues. This CDR3 reads CASSQTGGYGYTF. The CDR3, as DNA: TGCGCCAGCAGCCAGACAGGGGGCTATGGCTACACCTTC.

This chain links TRBV28 with TRBJ1-1, with D unresolved. The germline V gene encodes CDR1 MDHEN and CDR2 SYDVKM. V lost 6 bases and J 7 bases, leaving 9 bases between the germline ends. This CDR3 comprises 11 residues. The CDR3 region is CASSGSDEAFF. The CDR3, as DNA: TGTGCCAGCAGCGGTTCCGATGAAGCTTTCTTT.

This chain's CDR3 is CASSLDQGPYEQYF. The CDR3 coding sequence is TGTGCCAGCAGCTTAGACCAGGGCCCCTACGAGCAGTACTTC. The chain couples TRBV7-6 to TRBJ2-7, with D possibly TRBD1 on 5 matching bases. V was cut by 1 base and J by 2 bases, with 9 bases left in between. This CDR3 has 14 amino acids. Germline V gene lookup returns CDR1 SGHVS and CDR2 FNYEAQ.

This chain links TRBV5-1 with TRBJ1-2; no reliable D call. Trimming stripped 0 bases from V and 0 bases from J, with 18 bases between. CDR1 and CDR2 from the germline V gene are SGHRS and YFSETQ. The CDR3 covers 18 residues. The CDR3: CASSLAREAHQANYGYTF. The CDR3 coding sequence is TGCGCCAGCAGCTTGGCTCGGGAAGCTCACCAAGCTAACTATGGCTACACCTTC.

The chain employs TRBV5-1 and TRBJ1-1, with D unclear. The germline V gene has CDR1 SGHRS and CDR2 YFSETQ. The CDR3 is 16 amino acids. V was clipped by 2 bases and J by 5 bases, with 19 bases between them. The DNA for the CDR3 is TGCGCCAGCAGCTTTTTATCGCCGAACTTGGGGACTGAAGCTTTCTTT. This sequence encodes CASSFLSPNLGTEAFF.

The chain employs TRBV11-2 and TRBJ2-5, with D unclear. Germline CDR1 SGHAT, CDR2 FQNNGV. The CDR3 has 15 amino acids. Trimming took 5 bases from V and 1 from J, leaving 14 bases between them. CDR3: CASSATAARQETQYF. The DNA for the CDR3 is TGTGCCAGCAGCGCAACAGCCGCCCGCCAAGAGACCCAGTACTTC.

This clone was counted only a few times. Other DNA sequences within the sample encode an identical CDR3. This rearrangement joins TRBV2 to TRBJ1-3, with D unclear. The CDR3 totals 12 residues. V was shortened by 2 bases and J by 4 bases, with 3 bases between the two germline ends. Germline-derived CDR1 and CDR2 are SNHLY and FYNNEI. CDR3 sequence: CASSELGNTIYF. The CDR3, as DNA: TGTGCCAGCAGTGAACTGGGAAACACCATATATTTT.

This chain connects TRBV5-4 to TRBJ2-7; 7 nucleotides agree with TRBD2. The CDR3 spans 15 residues. Per germline, CDR1 SGHNT and CDR2 YYREEE (reference sequence). V gave up 1 base and J gave up 9 bases; unmatched junction bases: 13. Here the CDR3 reads CASSLWEGPLRGQYF. CDR3 coding DNA: TGTGCCAGCAGCTTGTGGGAGGGTCCACTTCGGGGGCAGTACTTC.